The 26 T cell receptor beta chains below were found in one sample sequenced in a study of CD8+CD57+ T cells in acquired aplastic anemia (dated by TCRdb to 2017 to 2018). Expansion of CD8+CD57+ cells had been shown by flow cytometry in the patients chosen for sequencing. The listed sequencing device is Illumina HiSeq 2000. Profiling of TCR beta VDJ combinations and CDR3 sequences used genomic DNA as the template. The public reads were quality trimmed at Q25 with fastp and then assembled into clones with MiXCR by TCRdb, keeping productive beta chains. Here each entry gathers all rows of one CDR3 protein and keeps the most common genes and DNA. The sample data list over 150,000 distinct CDR3 sequences, and 65% to 75% of these were observed just once. The biggest ten clones account for under 60% of the sample. The sample taken for sequencing was sorted CD4+, CD8+, or CD8+CD57+ T cells (not recorded which) from PBMCs. These TCRs come from a human donor with aplastic anemia.

This chain joins TRBV20-1 and TRBJ2-3, with 7 bases aligning to TRBD2. This CDR3 has 13 amino acids. Trimming took 4 bases from V and 6 from J; bases not matched to a gene: 7. The V gene's germline CDR1 is DFQATT and CDR2 SNEGSKA (reference sequence). CDR3 nucleotide sequence: TGCAGTGCTACCGGACTAGTCTTGGATACGCAGTATTTT. Encoded protein: CSATGLVLDTQYF.

V is TRBV7-4 and J is TRBJ1-1; no reliable D call. Germline-derived CDR1 and CDR2 are SGHVT and SQSDAQ. This CDR3 has 14 amino acids. V was trimmed by 3 bases and J by 1 base, leaving 9 bases between them. CDR3 nucleotides: TGTGCCAGCAGCTTCCCCCCCTGGAACACTGAAGCTTTCTTT. Translating it yields CASSFPPWNTEAFF.

Turning to this clonotype: Mismatch with germline at one junction end may stem from a read error. The chain combines TRBV19 with TRBJ1-5; perhaps TRBD1 as D (5 bases). Germline V gives CDR1 LNHDA, CDR2 SQIVND (reference sequence). The CDR3 contains 11 residues. The DNA of the CDR3 is TGTGCCAGTAGTATTGGGGCGGTTTATCGCTTT. It encodes CASSIGAVYRF.

The chain has TRBV29-1 and TRBJ2-1, with TRBD2 matching over 14 bases. The CDR3 extends over 15 amino acids. With V trimmed by 6 bases and J by 10 bases, 11 bases remained unmatched. Germline V CDR1 and CDR2: SQVTM, ANQGSEA. As DNA, the CDR3 is TGCAGCGTAAGGGGACTAGCGGGAGTACGGAGGGAGCAGTTCTTC. Translation gives CSVRGLAGVRREQFF.

The rearrangement uses TRBV3-1 and TRBJ1-6, with 8 nucleotides matching TRBD1. The J segment lost 6 bases and the V segment lost 4 bases, leaving 8 bases of the junction unmatched. The CDR3 extends over 16 amino acids. The germline gives CDR1 LGHDT, CDR2 YNNKEL (reference sequence). The CDR3 DNA reads as TGTGCCAGCAGCCCCCTACGGACAGGGCCTAATTCACCCCTCCACTTT. Its translation is CASSPLRTGPNSPLHF.

The V gene is TRBV5-8, the J gene TRBJ1-5, with D unclear. The CDR3 runs 15 residues. Germline CDR1 SGHTS, CDR2 YDEGEE. The V gene lost 4 bases and the J gene lost 5 bases, with 16 bases spanning the gap. The CDR3 spells CASSARPPGYQPQHF. As DNA, the CDR3 is TGTGCCAGCAGCGCGAGACCCCCGGGTTATCAGCCCCAGCATTTT.

This clonotype was observed once. This chain links TRBV10-2 with TRBJ2-1; the match to TRBD2 covers 7 bases. Trimming at V came to 6 bases and at J to 0 bases, leaving 2 bases not matched to a gene. CDR1 and CDR2 (germline): WSHSY, SAAADI. CDR3 length: 14 residues. The CDR3 bases are TGCGCCAGCAGGGCGGGAGACTCCTACAATGAGCAGTTCTTC. It encodes CASRAGDSYNEQFF.

V gene TRBV5-1 combines with J gene TRBJ1-6; TRBD1 agrees at 7 bases. The V and J ends lost 2 bases and 3 bases, in that order; junction bases with no gene match: 2. The CDR3 is 15 residues long. From germline, CDR1 is SGHRS and CDR2 YFSETQ. The CDR3 nucleotides read TGCGCCAGCAGCTTCGACAGGGTCTATAATTCACCCCTCCACTTT. Encoded protein: CASSFDRVYNSPLHF.

This clonotype was observed at least ten times. This rearrangement joins TRBV6-4 to TRBJ2-3; 9 nucleotides align to TRBD2. Germline CDR1 reads MRHNA; CDR2 reads SNTAGT. V dropped 3 bases and J dropped 3; count of bases not matched to a gene: 4. The CDR3 covers 15 residues. The CDR3 DNA sequence: TGTGCCAGCAGTGAAGGCGGGGGGGCGACAGATACGCAGTATTTT. Its translation: CASSEGGGATDTQYF.

The V gene is TRBV10-1, the J gene TRBJ2-7; possible D gene TRBD2, 5 bases. The V and J ends lost 5 bases and 7 bases respectively, with 18 bases between them. Germline-derived CDR1 and CDR2 are WNHNN and SYGVQD (reference sequence). The CDR3 is 14 residues long. The CDR3 region has the DNA TGCGCCAGCAGTAGTGGCGGGCCCTCTGGGGAGCAGTACTTC. It yields the protein CASSSGGPSGEQYF.

Details on this clonotype: The conserved final phenylalanine or tryptophan is absent from the CDR3, which likely points to a read error. Because the CDR3's place on the DNA is in doubt, the DNA is left out and the CDR3 is given as listed by TCRdb. The rearrangement links TRBV6-4 to TRBJ2-1; the table's D call TRBD2 went unverified against the DNA. The CDR3 spans 9 amino acids, including both terminal residues. Germline lookup yields CDR1 MRHNA and CDR2 SNTAGT. CDR3 sequence: CASSDWGLL.

J is TRBJ2-1 and V is TRBV20-1; 9 bases align to TRBD1. Germline lookup yields CDR1 DFQATT and CDR2 SNEGSKA (reference sequence). Trimming at V came to 5 bases and at J to 6 bases, leaving 8 bases not matched to a gene. CDR3 length: 14 amino acids. In nucleotides, the CDR3 is TGCAGTGCTTCCCAGGACAGGGGACTCAATGAGCAGTTCTTC. Its translation is CSASQDRGLNEQFF.

This chain uses TRBV20-1 with TRBJ1-1; D is perhaps TRBD1 (6 bases). Germline V gene sequence: CDR1 DFQATT, CDR2 SNEGSKA (reference sequence). This CDR3 is 14 amino acids long. Trimming removed 1 base from V and 9 bases from J, with 18 bases in between. The DNA of the CDR3 is TGCAGTGCTAGAGTCGGCAGGGGAGGGGAACAAGCTTTCTTT. Translated, it gives CSARVGRGGEQAFF.

The chain combines TRBV9 with TRBJ2-1; 10 nucleotides line up with TRBD2. Germline CDR1 and CDR2: SGDLS and YYNGEE. The CDR3 totals 15 residues. The J segment lost 4 bases and the V segment lost 4 bases, leaving 5 bases of the junction unmatched. The CDR3 DNA reads TGTGCCAGCAGCTCCGGACTAGCGGTGTACAATGAGCAGTTCTTC. Translated: CASSSGLAVYNEQFF. The variable domain in full, with the rest retrieved from reference TRBV9 and TRBJ2-1, is DSGVTQTPKHLITATGQRVTLRCSPRSGDLSVYWYQQSLDQGLQFLIQYYNGEERAKGNILERFSAQQFPDLHSELNLSSLELGDSALYFCASSSGLAVYNEQFFGPGTRLTVL.

The chain employs TRBV6-4 and TRBJ2-1, with 7 bases lining up with TRBD2. This CDR3 has 15 amino acids. The V gene's germline CDR1 is MRHNA and CDR2 SNTAGT. V shed 2 bases and J 0 bases; nucleotides not matched to a gene: 1. CDR3 in amino acids: CASSDGEGSYNEQFF. CDR3 DNA: TGTGCCAGCAGTGACGGGGAGGGCTCCTACAATGAGCAGTTCTTC.

J is TRBJ2-3 and V is TRBV20-1; 7 bases fit TRBD1. Germline CDR1 and CDR2: DFQATT and SNEGSKA (reference sequence). The J segment lost 6 bases and the V segment lost 3 bases, leaving 3 bases of the junction unmatched. CDR3 length: 12 amino acids. The CDR3 sequence is CSARETGDTQYF. CDR3 in DNA: TGCAGTGCTAGGGAGACAGGGGATACGCAGTATTTT.

The V call is TRBV30, the J call TRBJ2-7, with unresolved D. Trimming removed 4 bases at V and 3 bases at J, with 7 bases between. Germline loops: CDR1 GTSNPN, CDR2 SVGIG (reference sequence). CDR3 length: 11 residues. The CDR3 region is CAWITGYEQYF. CDR3 DNA sequence: TGTGCCTGGATCACGGGCTACGAGCAGTACTTC.

The chain recombines TRBV2 with TRBJ2-1, with 11 bases aligning to TRBD2. After removal of 4 bases from V and 0 bases from J, the junction contained 2 bases not matched to a gene. CDR1 is SNHLY, CDR2 FYNNEI, per germline. CDR3 length equals 16 residues. The CDR3 protein is CASSGSGGDSYNEQFF. DNA of the CDR3: TGTGCCAGCAGTGGTAGCGGGGGGGACTCCTACAATGAGCAGTTCTTC.

The rearrangement uses TRBV19 and TRBJ1-1; 9 bases agree with TRBD1. J was trimmed by 1 base and V by 5 bases; bases with no gene match: 5. The CDR3 has 15 residues. In germline, CDR1 is LNHDA, CDR2 SQIVND (reference sequence). CDR3 protein: CASSRTGAANTEAFF. The DNA for the CDR3 is TGTGCCAGTAGTCGGACAGGGGCGGCGAACACTGAAGCTTTCTTT.

The chain recombines TRBV24-1 with TRBJ2-2, with D unclear. The CDR3 spans 12 residues. V lost 9 bases and J 1 base, leaving 5 bases between the germline ends. Per the germline V gene, CDR1 is KGHDR and CDR2 is SFDVKD. The CDR3 is CATGMNTGELFF. The CDR3 region has the DNA TGTGCCACCGGGATGAACACCGGGGAGCTGTTTTTT.

This clonotype has just one count. The chain joins TRBV5-4 to TRBJ2-7; 7 nucleotides align to TRBD2. CDR1 and CDR2 (germline): SGHNT, YYREEE (reference sequence). V lost 5 bases and J lost 4; bases outside the gene matches: 9. This CDR3 is built from 14 residues. CDR3 amino acids: CASSRAGIGYEQYF. DNA of the CDR3: TGTGCCAGCAGTCGAGCGGGAATAGGGTACGAGCAGTACTTC.

J is TRBJ2-7 and V is TRBV20-1, with a weak D call TRBD2 (6 bases). The V gene's germline CDR1 is DFQATT and CDR2 SNEGSKA (reference sequence). There are 14 residues in the CDR3. V was shortened by 3 bases and J by 3 bases, with 15 bases between the two germline ends. CDR3 amino acids: CSASVSGRFYEQYF. The CDR3 coding sequence is TGCAGTGCTAGTGTTAGTGGGAGGTTCTACGAGCAGTACTTC.

Here the CDR3 DNA reads TGTGCCAGCATTAGGGGGCCGGGGAACACTGAAGCTTTCTTT. The encoded protein is CASIRGPGNTEAFF. The chain uses TRBV7-2 and TRBJ1-1; 7 bases are shared with TRBD1. CDR1 and CDR2 from the germline V gene are SGHTA and FQGNSA. The junction had 6 bases not matched to a gene; V was cut back by 7 bases and J by 1 base. The CDR3 sequence is 14 residues long.

The chain carries TRBV5-1 and TRBJ2-7; D call uncertain. Trimming left V 4 bases short and J 7 bases short, with 21 bases between. The CDR3 has 15 residues. Looked up from germline, CDR1 is SGHRS and CDR2 is YFSETQ. CDR3 coding DNA: TGCGCCAGCAGCATCCGACTGCCCGGGCAGGAAGAGCAGTACTTC. It encodes CASSIRLPGQEEQYF.

The chain links TRBV7-2 to TRBJ2-7, with a weak D call TRBD2 (7 bases). The V gene lost 10 bases and the J gene lost 3 bases, with 19 bases spanning the gap. The CDR3 consists of 14 residues. Germline V lookup: CDR1 SGHTA, CDR2 FQGNSA. CDR3 bases: TGTGCCACCTCCGTTACGGGGGGCTTCTACGAGCAGTACTTC. It encodes CATSVTGGFYEQYF. Together with reference TRBV7-2 and TRBJ2-7, the CDR3 gives the full variable domain: GAGVSQSPSNKVTEKGKDVELRCDPISGHTALYWYRQSLGQGLEFLIYFQGNSAPDKSGLPSDRFSAERTGGSVSTLTIQRTQQEDSAVYLCATSVTGGFYEQYFGPGTRLTVT.

J is TRBJ2-7 and V is TRBV7-9, with D maybe TRBD1 (6 bases). The germline gives CDR1 SEHNR, CDR2 FQNEAQ (reference sequence). V lost 5 bases and J 10 bases, leaving 24 bases between the germline ends. The CDR3 has 15 amino acids. CDR3 residues: CASSLGGRGGEGQYF. CDR3 DNA: TGTGCCAGCAGCCTAGGGGGTCGGGGCGGTGAAGGACAGTACTTC.